This T cell receptor (beta chain) derives from a study of blood T cell repertoires in COVID-19. Data came from immunoSEQ multiplex PCR; TCRdb stores just in-frame clones and leaves some out. The sample yields around 300,000 clones, approximately 85% seen once. This clone has just a few counts. The CDR3 loop spans 13 amino acids. This TCR was recovered from a human donor in a cohort sampled during active COVID-19. The sequenced sample was peripheral blood. This chain connects TRBV21-1 to TRBJ1-5; the listed D gene, TRBD1, was not tested against the DNA. TRBV21-1 is shown as a pseudogene. CDR3 protein: CASSRTGDQPQHF. The CDR3, as DNA: TGTGCCAGCAGCAGGACAGGGGATCAGCCCCAGCATTTT.